This T cell receptor (beta chain) emerged from a study of cytomegalovirus exposure and HLA in healthy donors. Study-wide context: In a later analysis, the roughly 110 validation repertoires were reported to have used the same platform as the 600 to 700 first-cohort repertoires. Whole-study results and caveats: It was 150 to 200 TCR beta chains that were listed as cytomegalovirus-associated. In vitro, a few CMV-associated chains proved specific for CMV antigens.

This clone was found once. The antigen remains undetermined. Produced via immunoSEQ multiplex PCR; TCRdb's table is partial and in-frame only. The data contain 90,000 to 130,000 clones, roughly 87% of them singletons. Germline-derived CDR1 and CDR2 are SGHNT and YYREEE (reference sequence). Trimming took 4 bases from V and 3 from J; bases not matched to a gene: 7. This CDR3 contains 16 residues. Separate from the roughly 700-subject first cohort was the approximately 110-subject validation cohort, to which the donors belonged. The rearrangement joins TRBV5-4 to TRBJ2-1, with TRBD2 matching 10 bases. The sequenced sample was PBMCs. This TCR was recovered from a woman between 18 and 30 years old in good health and CMV-seronegative. The CDR3 loop is CASSPGAGGHYNEQFF. CDR3 coding DNA: TGTGCCAGCAGCCCCGGAGCGGGGGGGCACTACAATGAGCAGTTCTTC.